A single sample is the source of the 26 T cell receptor beta chains below, sequenced in a study of T cell repertoires in cytomegalovirus infection. TCRdb recomputed calls from the reads with MiXCR, one row per CDR3 protein. The data contain 500,000 to 600,000 distinct CDR3 sequences, 16% of them singletons. Sequencing was carried out using CD8+ T cells from PBMCs. These receptors came from a human donor in good health (CMV status not recorded). Some clones in this sample may be carry-over from other donors' samples.

This clonotype was counted at least ten times. The DNA for the CDR3 is TGTGCCAGCAGCTCCGGACTAAACCGTCAAGAGACCCAGTACTTC. Residues: CASSSGLNRQETQYF. This chain connects TRBV11-2 to TRBJ2-5; a weak D match, TRBD2 (6 bases). CDR1 and CDR2 (germline): SGHAT, FQNNGV. This CDR3 spans 15 amino acids. Trimming shortened V by 4 bases and J by 2 bases, and 14 bases separated the two germline ends.

There are many counts of this clonotype. The rearrangement uses TRBV27 and TRBJ2-7; weak D call: TRBD2 (6 bases). Germline V gene sequence: CDR1 MNHEY, CDR2 SMNVEV (reference sequence). Trimming took off 9 bases at V and 3 bases at J, with 15 bases between the two ends. This CDR3 is built from 13 residues. CDR3 nucleotides: TGTGCCAGTCAGGGAGGACGAAGCTACGAGCAGTACTTC. This gives the protein CASQGGRSYEQYF.

This clonotype was seen at least ten times. This chain uses TRBV12-3 or TRBV12-4 with TRBJ2-1; 12 bases line up with TRBD2. Trimming took 6 bases from V and 5 from J; bases not matched to a gene: 8. The CDR3 totals 16 residues. Here the CDR3 reads CASSPTSGSEDNEQFF. CDR3 nucleotide sequence: TGTGCCAGCAGCCCGACTAGCGGGAGTGAGGACAATGAGCAGTTCTTC.

This clonotype was counted many times. The chain links TRBV11-2 to TRBJ1-1; D is possibly TRBD1 (5 bases). Trimming pared 3 bases from V and 10 bases from J, leaving 9 bases between. The germline V gene encodes CDR1 SGHAT and CDR2 FQNNGV. The CDR3 has 11 residues. CDR3 DNA: TGTGCCAGCAGCTTGGGGCAGGCAGCTTTCTTT. Translation gives CASSLGQAAFF.

There are a few counts of this clonotype. The V call is TRBV6-6, the J call TRBJ2-7; D remains ambiguous. V lost 8 bases and J lost 0, with 11 bases in between. Germline V gene sequence: CDR1 MNHNY, CDR2 SVGAGI (reference sequence). The CDR3 has 13 residues. CDR3 amino acids: CASSQIDSYEQYF. CDR3 nucleotide sequence: TGTGCCAGCTCACAGATCGACTCCTACGAGCAGTACTTC.

This clonotype has more than one count but fewer than ten. V and J are TRBV4-1 and TRBJ1-2; TRBD1 matches at 8 bases. V dropped 4 bases and J dropped 4; count of bases not matched to a gene: 11. Germline-derived CDR1 and CDR2 are MGHRA and YSYEKL. The CDR3 length is 16 residues. The CDR3 protein is CASSPGTGAFFYGYTF. CDR3 DNA: TGCGCCAGCAGCCCCGGGACAGGAGCCTTCTTCTATGGCTACACCTTC.

This clonotype has ten or more counts. This chain uses TRBV7-6 with TRBJ2-2; a possible D gene is TRBD2 (5 bases). V was cut by 5 bases and J by 4 bases, with 17 bases left in between. This CDR3 comprises 16 residues. CDR1 is SGHVS, CDR2 FNYEAQ, per germline. The CDR3 spells CASSPGSGRPTGELFF. The CDR3, as DNA: TGTGCCAGCAGCCCAGGCAGCGGCAGGCCCACCGGGGAGCTGTTTTTT.

V usage is TRBV29-1 and J usage is TRBJ1-1; tentatively, D is TRBD1 (6 bases). Between the trimmed V and J ends, which lost 4 bases and 3 bases, there was a span of 18 bases. CDR3 length equals 15 residues. Per the germline V gene, CDR1 is SQVTM and CDR2 is ANQGSEA. CDR3 bases: TGCAGCGTTGCCTGGACCGGGACAAGGGACACTGAAGCTTTCTTT. This encodes CSVAWTGTRDTEAFF.

Regarding this clonotype: A much larger clone is a single base away; this may be a read error. J is TRBJ1-1 and V is TRBV7-3; D ambiguous. V lost 4 bases to trimming and J lost 8 bases, with 14 bases between them. The CDR3 covers 13 residues. CDR1 SGHTA and CDR2 FQGTGA come from the germline V gene. The CDR3 reads CASSSVLGGEAFF. CDR3 DNA: TGTGCCAGCAGCTCGGTACTCGGCGGGGAAGCTTTCTTT.

The chain links TRBV10-3 to TRBJ2-1; D perhaps matches TRBD2 (5 bases). Trimming stripped 4 bases from V and 3 bases from J, with 10 bases between. CDR3 length equals 14 residues. Germline V gene lookup returns CDR1 ENHRY and CDR2 SYGVKD. The CDR3, as DNA: TGTGCCATCAGTGGGTCCGGAGGCTACAATGAGCAGTTCTTC. Amino acids: CAISGSGGYNEQFF.

This clonotype has ten or more counts. Relative to the germline gene, one junction end is altered; a read error may explain this. The rearrangement uses TRBV7-6 and TRBJ2-1; D is possibly TRBD2 (5 bases). CDR3 length: 12 amino acids. Germline-derived CDR1 and CDR2 are SGHVS and FNYEAQ. CDR3 DNA sequence: TGCGCCAGCAGCTTAGCGCCTGATGAGCAGTTCTTC. It encodes CASSLAPDEQFF.

This clonotype was seen repeatedly, ten times or more. The chain links TRBV28 to TRBJ2-4; D possibly corresponds to TRBD1 (6 bases). V shed 5 bases and J shed 0 bases, with 20 bases lying between them. Germline CDR1 is MDHEN and CDR2 is SYDVKM. CDR3 length: 18 residues. In DNA, the CDR3 is TGTGCCAGCAGTCCCGAGGGACATCCAGTTCTAGCCAAAAACATTCAGTACTTC. This translates into CASSPEGHPVLAKNIQYF.

V usage is TRBV27 and J usage is TRBJ2-1; TRBD1 might be the D (6 bases). This CDR3 has 15 residues. The germline gives CDR1 MNHEY, CDR2 SMNVEV (reference sequence). V was trimmed by 8 bases and J by 7 bases, leaving 21 bases between them. CDR3 in amino acids: CASSLSAGAWNEQFF. CDR3 nucleotides: TGTGCCAGCTCACTATCGGCAGGGGCTTGGAATGAGCAGTTCTTC.

A note on this clonotype: Sequence at one end of the junction differs from germline and may be a read error. The chain employs TRBV12-3 or TRBV12-4 and TRBJ1-1; D is uncertain. This CDR3 has 10 amino acids. In DNA, the CDR3 is TGTGCCAGCAGTTTCACAAGCTTGATCTTT. It specifies CASSFTSLIF.

This clonotype was observed a handful of times. The gene calls are TRBV7-9 and TRBJ1-2, with D hard to call. Germline V lookup: CDR1 SEHNR, CDR2 FQNEAQ (reference sequence). The V end was cut by 5 bases, the J end by 5 bases, with 15 bases between. CDR3 length: 14 amino acids. The CDR3 is CASSQPTAGYGYTF. DNA of the CDR3: TGTGCCAGCAGCCAACCTACGGCGGGGTATGGCTACACCTTC.

Of note for this clonotype: Compared with germline, one end of the junction differs, possibly owing to a read error. The chain carries TRBV9 and TRBJ1-2, with a possible D match to TRBD1 (6 bases). CDR3 length: 11 residues. Germline CDR1 SGDLS, CDR2 YYNGEE. CDR3 sequence reads: CASSPLTGLSF. CDR3 coding DNA: TGTGCCAGCAGCCCCCTGACAGGCCTGTCATTC.

This clonotype was detected only a few times. The V gene is TRBV7-9, the J gene TRBJ2-7; 10 nucleotides line up with TRBD1. The V gene's germline CDR1 is SEHNR and CDR2 FQNEAQ (reference sequence). The CDR3 is 16 amino acids. V dropped 3 bases and J dropped 4; count of bases not matched to a gene: 9. CDR3 amino acids: CASSFGTGAGWYEQYF. The CDR3 region has the DNA TGTGCCAGCAGCTTCGGGACAGGGGCTGGCTGGTACGAGCAGTACTTC.

This clonotype was found a few times. The rearrangement joins TRBV6-4 to TRBJ1-1; the D gene is possibly TRBD1 (5 bases). In germline, CDR1 is MRHNA, CDR2 SNTAGT. The CDR3 length is 14 residues. Trimming took 3 bases from V and 5 from J, leaving 13 bases between them. The CDR3 sequence is CASSESAGRTEAFF. The CDR3 coding sequence is TGTGCCAGCAGTGAGTCGGCAGGGAGAACTGAAGCTTTCTTT.

The chain uses TRBV29-1 and TRBJ1-4; D is uncertain. The CDR3 extends over 14 amino acids. From germline, CDR1 is SQVTM and CDR2 ANQGSEA. The V end lost 4 bases, the J end lost 6 bases, and 15 bases lay between the germline ends. CDR3 bases: TGCAGCGTTGTCGGGTCTGCCCCGGATGAAAAACTGTTTTTT. It codes for CSVVGSAPDEKLFF.

This clonotype was observed a handful of times. This sequence joins TRBV20-1 and TRBJ1-5; TRBD1 is a possible D gene (5 bases). Germline V gives CDR1 DFQATT, CDR2 SNEGSKA (reference sequence). Between the trimmed V and J ends, which lost 5 bases and 0 bases, there was a span of 17 bases. The CDR3 has 16 amino acids. The CDR3 DNA reads as TGCAGTGCTGCCAATGGGGCGCTTTATAGCAATCAGCCCCAGCATTTT. As protein: CSAANGALYSNQPQHF.

This chain uses TRBV27 with TRBJ2-7; possibly TRBD2 for D (6 bases). Germline values: CDR1 MNHEY, CDR2 SMNVEV (reference sequence). With 0 bases removed from V and 3 bases from J, the gap between germline ends came to 12 bases. This CDR3 region has 15 residues. The CDR3 loop reads CASSLSSGEVYEQYF. The DNA for the CDR3 is TGTGCCAGCAGTTTATCCTCGGGAGAGGTCTACGAGCAGTACTTC.

J is TRBJ1-2 and V is TRBV29-1; weak D call: TRBD1 (6 bases). In germline, CDR1 is SQVTM, CDR2 ANQGSEA. V dropped 6 bases and J dropped 8 bases, with 25 bases sitting between them. This CDR3 contains 15 residues. CDR3 DNA: TGCAGCGTGATCCCCACCGCAACAGGGATTCAGGGCTACACCTTC. Translating it yields CSVIPTATGIQGYTF.

This chain links TRBV5-4 with TRBJ1-1, with 7 bases fitting TRBD1. The CDR3 has 16 residues. The J segment lost 0 bases and the V segment lost 3 bases, leaving 8 bases of the junction unmatched. From germline, CDR1 is SGHNT and CDR2 YYREEE (reference sequence). CDR3 nucleotides: TGTGCCAGCAGCTCCTCCGCCGGGACAGTGAACACTGAAGCTTTCTTT. It translates to CASSSSAGTVNTEAFF.

This clonotype was counted only a few times. The J gene is TRBJ2-7, the V gene TRBV12-3 or TRBV12-4; D remains unclear. The CDR3 length is 14 residues. V was pared by 7 bases and J by 4 bases, with 17 bases between. The CDR3 sequence: CASTQGQKIYEQYF. Written as DNA, the CDR3 is TGTGCCAGCACCCAAGGGCAGAAGATTTACGAGCAGTACTTC.

This clonotype occurred many times. The chain links TRBV7-6 to TRBJ1-3, with 9 bases identical to TRBD1. The CDR3 runs 15 residues. V lost 10 bases, J lost 8 bases, and 15 bases stayed unmatched. Germline V gene lookup returns CDR1 SGHVS and CDR2 FNYEAQ. In nucleotides, the CDR3 is TGTGCCACCTCCCGGGACAGGGCAAAATTTGACACCATATATTTT. Protein sequence: CATSRDRAKFDTIYF.

In this sample, this clonotype turned up many times. J is TRBJ2-3 and V is TRBV12-3 or TRBV12-4; TRBD2 aligns across 11 bases. The J segment lost 2 bases and the V segment lost 6 bases, leaving 4 bases of the junction unmatched. The length of the CDR3 is 15 residues. The CDR3 loop is CASRGLAALTDTQYF. The CDR3 DNA reads as TGTGCCAGCAGGGGACTAGCGGCTCTCACAGATACGCAGTATTTT.